This T cell receptor (beta chain) was recorded in a study of technical replicates of blood from a handful of donors. Some clones are missing from TCRdb's copy, which holds only in-frame ones; the method was immunoSEQ multiplex PCR. The sample has approximately 70,000 clones, approximately 96% seen once; the top ten hold under 0.5%. J gave up 6 bases and V 1 base, and 1 base lay outside the gene matches. The CDR3 length is 14 residues. The germline gives CDR1 LGHNA, CDR2 YSLEER. This receptor was identified in a human donor in good health. The rearrangement uses TRBV4-3 and TRBJ1-4, with TRBD1 identical over 8 bases. Source material: T cells isolated from PBMCs. CDR3 loop: CASSQGQGHEKLFF. CDR3 sequence (DNA): TGCGCCAGCAGCCAAGGACAGGGGCATGAAAAACTGTTTTTT.